Following are 21 T cell receptor beta chains from one sample sequenced in a study of blood T cell repertoires in COVID-19. The data were produced by immunoSEQ multiplex PCR, yet TCRdb's version contains in-frame clones alone and is incomplete. The repertoire holds some 350,000 clones, roughly nine tenths seen once, with approximately 1% in the top ten. Material: PBMCs or T cells enriched from blood (not recorded which). The receptors were sampled from a man between 18 and 35 years old who had recovered from COVID-19.

The CDR3 is CASSLGPGSYEQYF. CDR3 DNA sequence: TGTGCCAGTAGTCTGGGGCCAGGGTCCTACGAGCAGTACTTC. The chain has TRBV19 and TRBJ2-7, with D possibly TRBD1 on 5 matching bases. The ends were cut back, 5 bases at V and 1 base at J, with 12 bases in the middle. The CDR3 runs to 14 residues. Germline V gene lookup returns CDR1 LNHDA and CDR2 SQIVND (reference sequence). The whole variable domain, filled in from reference TRBV19 and TRBJ2-7, reads DGGITQSPKYLFRKEGQNVTLSCEQNLNHDAMYWYRQDPGQGLRLIYYSQIVNDFQKGDIAEGYSVSREKKESFPLTVTSAQKNPTAFYLCASSLGPGSYEQYFGPGTRLTVT.

V and J are TRBV28 and TRBJ2-7; 12 nucleotides line up with TRBD2. The germline CDR1 and CDR2 sequences are MDHEN and SYDVKM. The CDR3 is 17 amino acids. Trimming cost V 3 bases and J 6 bases; bases outside gene matches: 12. In DNA, the CDR3 is TGTGCCAGCAGTTTCACCTCTGTCCTAGCGGGAGGGGGCGAGCAGTACTTC. It encodes CASSFTSVLAGGGEQYF.

The chain links TRBV9 to TRBJ1-2, with 7 positions matching TRBD1. The CDR3 consists of 14 residues. The V gene's germline CDR1 is SGDLS and CDR2 YYNGEE. V was clipped by 2 bases and J by 2 bases; unmatched bases: 3. The CDR3 sequence is CASSVATGNYGYTF. The CDR3 nucleotides read TGTGCCAGCAGCGTGGCGACAGGGAACTATGGCTACACCTTC. The full variable domain, with the rest looked up from reference TRBV9 and TRBJ1-2, is DSGVTQTPKHLITATGQRVTLRCSPRSGDLSVYWYQQSLDQGLQFLIQYYNGEERAKGNILERFSAQQFPDLHSELNLSSLELGDSALYFCASSVATGNYGYTFGSGTRLTVV.

The genes are TRBV10-3 and TRBJ2-3, with TRBD2 identical over 11 bases. V lost 2 bases and J lost 2; bases outside the gene matches: 9. Per germline, CDR1 ENHRY and CDR2 SYGVKD. The CDR3 has 18 amino acids. The CDR3 DNA is TGTGCCATCAGTGAGACCGTAGCGGGAGGGCCCGCCACAGATACGCAGTATTTT. It yields the protein CAISETVAGGPATDTQYF.

The chain is built from TRBV9 and TRBJ2-5; 9 bases align to TRBD2. The CDR3 loop spans 15 amino acids. With V trimmed by 0 bases and J by 5 bases, 5 bases remained unmatched. Germline V lookup: CDR1 SGDLS, CDR2 YYNGEE. The CDR3 DNA sequence: TGTGCCAGCAGCGTAGGCGGGAGGGCCGGTGAGACCCAGTACTTC. Its translation is CASSVGGRAGETQYF.

This chain connects TRBV9 to TRBJ1-2; 8 bases fit TRBD1. The J segment lost 7 bases and the V segment lost 4 bases, leaving 3 bases of the junction unmatched. The germline gives CDR1 SGDLS, CDR2 YYNGEE. The CDR3 has 12 amino acids. CDR3 sequence (DNA): TGTGCCAGCAGCACTACAGGGGGTGGCTACACCTTC. Residues: CASSTTGGGYTF.

This clone was observed a few times. The chain has TRBV30 and TRBJ1-2, with D perhaps TRBD1 (5 bases). Germline V lookup: CDR1 GTSNPN, CDR2 SVGIG (reference sequence). The CDR3 loop spans 13 amino acids. V dropped 7 bases and J dropped 0 bases, with 12 bases sitting between them. The CDR3 sequence is CASPETANYGYTF. As DNA, the CDR3 is TGTGCCTCGCCTGAGACAGCTAACTATGGCTACACCTTC.

This clone was detected only once. J is TRBJ1-3 and V is TRBV10-2; D perhaps matches TRBD1 (5 bases). CDR3 length: 13 amino acids. Germline values: CDR1 WSHSY, CDR2 SAAADI. V gave up 8 bases and J gave up 8 bases, with 16 bases separating them. The CDR3 protein is CASGWEEGYTIYF. CDR3 DNA sequence: TGCGCCAGCGGCTGGGAGGAGGGGTACACCATATATTTT.

CDR3 loop: CASNESPGSKNIQYF. The CDR3 bases are TGTGCCAGCAACGAAAGCCCAGGGTCTAAAAACATTCAGTACTTC. J is TRBJ2-4 and V is TRBV7-8; D might be TRBD1 (5 bases). The CDR3 loop spans 15 amino acids. The germline V gene has CDR1 SGHVS and CDR2 FQNEAQ. Trimming left V 7 bases short and J 4 bases short, with 17 bases between. The full variable domain, rest sourced from reference TRBV7-8 and TRBJ2-4, is GAGVSQSPRYKVAKRGQDVALRCDPISGHVSLFWYQQALGQGPEFLTYFQNEAQLDKSGLPSDRFFAERPEGSVSTLKIQRTQQEDSAVYLCASNESPGSKNIQYFGAGTRLSVL.

This chain links TRBV4-2 with TRBJ1-2; the match to TRBD1 covers 9 bases. V lost 1 base and J lost 7; bases outside the gene matches: 4. The CDR3 covers 14 residues. Germline CDR1 is LGHNA and CDR2 is YNFKEQ. The CDR3 loop reads CASSQGGTGSGYTF. CDR3 coding DNA: TGTGCCAGCAGCCAAGGCGGGACAGGGAGTGGCTACACCTTC.

The J gene is TRBJ2-1, the V gene TRBV30, with D maybe TRBD2 (6 bases). Looked up from germline, CDR1 is GTSNPN and CDR2 is SVGIG (reference sequence). V was clipped by 8 bases and J by 0 bases, with 11 bases between them. This CDR3 is built from 13 residues. CDR3 DNA sequence: TGTGCCGGGACTTTAGACTCCTACAATGAGCAGTTCTTC. Translating gives CAGTLDSYNEQFF.

The chain carries TRBV7-6 and TRBJ2-5, with D maybe TRBD2 (5 bases). The CDR3 contains 13 residues. CDR1 is SGHVS and CDR2 is FNYEAQ in the germline V gene. Trimming cost V 8 bases and J 3 bases, with 13 bases left between them. CDR3 in amino acids: CASGPGYKETQYF. DNA for the CDR3: TGTGCCAGCGGACCGGGGTACAAAGAGACCCAGTACTTC.

This clone was recorded once. This chain links TRBV2 with TRBJ1-4, with no clear D. V gave up 3 bases and J gave up 0 bases, with 5 bases separating them. CDR3 length: 14 amino acids. Germline V lookup: CDR1 SNHLY, CDR2 FYNNEI. In DNA, the CDR3 is TGTGCCAGCAGTGATCCCTCAACTAATGAAAAACTGTTTTTT. Amino acids: CASSDPSTNEKLFF.

The V call is TRBV28, the J call TRBJ1-5; D remains ambiguous. Germline assignment: CDR1 MDHEN and CDR2 SYDVKM. The CDR3 is 12 amino acids. The V gene lost 10 bases and the J gene lost 4 bases, with 11 bases spanning the gap. This CDR3 reads CATLHTNQPQHF. Written as DNA, the CDR3 is TGTGCCACCTTACATACAAATCAGCCCCAGCATTTT.

The chain has TRBV28 and TRBJ2-2; possibly TRBD2 for D (5 bases). The CDR3 runs 16 residues. From germline, CDR1 is MDHEN and CDR2 SYDVKM. Trimming pared 6 bases from V and 0 bases from J, leaving 14 bases between. The CDR3 DNA reads TGTGCCAGCAGCTCCCCGGGGAGCACGAACACCGGGGAGCTGTTTTTT. Protein product: CASSSPGSTNTGELFF. Supplemented by reference TRBV28 and TRBJ2-2, the full variable domain reads DVKVTQSSRYLVKRTGEKVFLECVQDMDHENMFWYRQDPGLGLRLIYFSYDVKMKEKGDIPEGYSVSREKKERFSLILESASTNQTSMYLCASSSPGSTNTGELFFGEGSRLTVL.

The chain links TRBV6-5 to TRBJ1-1, with 7 bases fitting TRBD1. From germline, CDR1 is MNHEY and CDR2 SVGAGI. The CDR3 covers 13 residues. V was pared by 3 bases and J by 4 bases, with 2 bases of the junction left unmatched. CDR3 amino acids: CASSYTGATEAFF. The CDR3 DNA sequence: TGTGCCAGCAGTTATACAGGGGCCACTGAAGCTTTCTTT.

The chain has TRBV10-3 and TRBJ1-3; D may be TRBD1 (6 bases). This CDR3 is 13 amino acids long. CDR1 is ENHRY and CDR2 is SYGVKD in the germline V gene. V dropped 5 bases and J dropped 2 bases, with 7 bases sitting between them. The chain's CDR3 is CAISTGTGNTIYF. CDR3 nucleotide sequence: TGTGCCATCAGTACAGGGACTGGAAACACCATATATTTT.

This rearrangement joins TRBV6-6 to TRBJ1-1; tentative D call: TRBD1 (5 bases). CDR1 MNHNY and CDR2 SVGAGI come from the germline V gene (reference sequence). V was cut by 6 bases and J by 5 bases, with 13 bases left in between. The CDR3 sequence is 13 residues long. CDR3 in DNA: TGTGCCAGCAGCCCTCCCCAGGGAACTGAAGCTTTCTTT. It translates to CASSPPQGTEAFF.

The CDR3 region is CASSRRTADEQYF. The CDR3 DNA follows: TGTGCCAGCAGCCGAAGGACAGCTGACGAGCAGTACTTC. The chain links TRBV7-9 to TRBJ2-7; possibly TRBD1 for D (6 bases). CDR1 is SEHNR, CDR2 FQNEAQ, per germline (reference sequence). V was cut by 5 bases and J by 5 bases, with 13 bases left in between. The CDR3 totals 13 residues.

This chain joins TRBV7-6 and TRBJ2-2; the match to TRBD2 covers 8 bases. The CDR3 extends over 16 amino acids. Trimming cost V 5 bases and J 4 bases; bases outside gene matches: 9. CDR1 SGHVS and CDR2 FNYEAQ come from the germline V gene. CDR3 loop: CASSPSGSHGTGELFF. The CDR3 region has the DNA TGTGCCAGCAGCCCCAGCGGGAGTCATGGCACCGGGGAGCTGTTTTTT.

This chain connects TRBV4-1 to TRBJ1-6; a possible D gene is TRBD1 (6 bases). The CDR3 is 16 amino acids. Trimming shortened V by 0 bases and J by 9 bases, and 15 bases separated the two germline ends. The V gene's germline CDR1 is MGHRA and CDR2 YSYEKL. The CDR3 here is CASSQDLRQGRSPLHF. For the CDR3, the DNA is TGCGCCAGCAGCCAAGATTTACGGCAGGGGCGTTCACCCCTCCACTTT.